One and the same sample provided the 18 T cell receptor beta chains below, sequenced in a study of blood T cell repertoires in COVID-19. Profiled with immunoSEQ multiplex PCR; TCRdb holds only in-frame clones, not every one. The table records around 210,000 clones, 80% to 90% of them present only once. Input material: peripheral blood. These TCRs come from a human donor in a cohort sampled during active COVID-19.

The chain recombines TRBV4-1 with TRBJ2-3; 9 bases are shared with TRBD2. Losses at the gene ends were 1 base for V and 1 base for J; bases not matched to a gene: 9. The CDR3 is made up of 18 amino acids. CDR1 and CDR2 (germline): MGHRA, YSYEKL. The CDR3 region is CASSQGVRRTSGTDTQYF. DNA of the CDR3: TGCGCCAGCAGCCAAGGAGTACGGCGGACTAGCGGCACAGATACGCAGTATTTT.

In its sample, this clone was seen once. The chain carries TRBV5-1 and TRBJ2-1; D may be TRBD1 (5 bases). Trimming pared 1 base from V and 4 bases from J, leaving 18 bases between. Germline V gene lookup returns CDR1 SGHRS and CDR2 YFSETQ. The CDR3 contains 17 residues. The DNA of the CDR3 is TGCGCCAGCAGCTTGACCCTGGTCGCAGGGTCATACAATGAGCAGTTCTTC. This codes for CASSLTLVAGSYNEQFF.

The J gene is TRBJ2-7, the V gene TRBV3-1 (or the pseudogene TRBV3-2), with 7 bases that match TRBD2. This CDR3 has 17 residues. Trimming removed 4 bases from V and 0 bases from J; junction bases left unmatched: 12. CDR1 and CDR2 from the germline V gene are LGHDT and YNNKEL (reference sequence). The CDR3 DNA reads TGTGCCAGCAGCCCACAGAGGGCTAGCGGCAGCTCCTACGAGCAGTACTTC. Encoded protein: CASSPQRASGSSYEQYF.

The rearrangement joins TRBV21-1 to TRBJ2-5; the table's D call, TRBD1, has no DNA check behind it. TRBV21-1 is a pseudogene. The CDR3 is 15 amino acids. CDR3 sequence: CASSKVRGSSETQYF. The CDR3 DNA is TGTGCCAGCAGCAAAGTAAGGGGGAGTTCGGAGACCCAGTACTTC.

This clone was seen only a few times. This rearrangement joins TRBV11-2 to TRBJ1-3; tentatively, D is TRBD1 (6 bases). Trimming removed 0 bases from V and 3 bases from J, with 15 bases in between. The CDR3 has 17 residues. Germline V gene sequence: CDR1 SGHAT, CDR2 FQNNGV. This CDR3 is CASSLELGRGFGNTIYF. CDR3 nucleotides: TGTGCCAGCAGCTTAGAACTTGGCAGGGGTTTTGGAAACACCATATATTTT.

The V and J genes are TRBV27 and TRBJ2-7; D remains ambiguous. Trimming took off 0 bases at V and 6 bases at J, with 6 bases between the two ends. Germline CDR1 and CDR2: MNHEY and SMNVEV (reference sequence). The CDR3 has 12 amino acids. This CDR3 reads CASSLSPTEQYF. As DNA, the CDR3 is TGTGCCAGCAGTTTATCGCCTACCGAGCAGTACTTC.

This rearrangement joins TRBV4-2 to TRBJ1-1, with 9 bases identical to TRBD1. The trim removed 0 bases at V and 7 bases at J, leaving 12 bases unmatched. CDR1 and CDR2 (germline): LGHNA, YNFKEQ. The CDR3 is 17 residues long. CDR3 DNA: TGTGCCAGCAGCCAAGATCCGTACAGGGGGCACGAAGGTGAAGCTTTCTTT. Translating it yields CASSQDPYRGHEGEAFF.

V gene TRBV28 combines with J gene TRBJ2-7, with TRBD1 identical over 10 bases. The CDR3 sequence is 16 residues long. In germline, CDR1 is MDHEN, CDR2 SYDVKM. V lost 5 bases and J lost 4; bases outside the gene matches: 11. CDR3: CASSPVPGTGVYEQYF. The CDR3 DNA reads TGTGCCAGCAGTCCCGTCCCCGGGACAGGGGTGTACGAGCAGTACTTC.

CDR3 region: CATKRGESYNEQFF. CDR3 nucleotides: TGTGCCACCAAGCGGGGGGAGTCCTACAATGAGCAGTTCTTC. This chain links TRBV6-5 with TRBJ2-1, with 9 bases lining up with TRBD2. The CDR3 runs to 14 residues. The ends lost 10 bases at V and 1 base at J; junction bases unmatched: 5. Germline loops: CDR1 MNHEY, CDR2 SVGAGI.

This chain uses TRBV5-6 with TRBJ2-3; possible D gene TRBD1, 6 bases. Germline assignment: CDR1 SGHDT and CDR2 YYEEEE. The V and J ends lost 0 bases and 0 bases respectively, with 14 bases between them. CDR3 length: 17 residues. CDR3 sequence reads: CASSLELRQESTDTQYF. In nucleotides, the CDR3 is TGTGCCAGCAGCTTGGAACTACGACAGGAGAGCACAGATACGCAGTATTTT.

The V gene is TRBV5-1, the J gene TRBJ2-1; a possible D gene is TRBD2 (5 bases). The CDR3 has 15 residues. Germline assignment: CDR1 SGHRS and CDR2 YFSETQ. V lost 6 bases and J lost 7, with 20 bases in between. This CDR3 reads CASTPSNLATNEQFF. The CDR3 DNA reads TGCGCCAGCACCCCAAGTAATCTAGCAACGAATGAGCAGTTCTTC.

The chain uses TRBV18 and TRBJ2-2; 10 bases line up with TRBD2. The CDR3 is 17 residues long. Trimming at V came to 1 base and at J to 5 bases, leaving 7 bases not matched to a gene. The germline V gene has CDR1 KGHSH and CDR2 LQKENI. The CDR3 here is CASSPLASGRYTGELFF. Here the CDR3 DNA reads TGTGCCAGCTCACCACTAGCTAGCGGGAGATATACCGGGGAGCTGTTTTTT. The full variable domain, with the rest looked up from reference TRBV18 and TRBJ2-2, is NAGVMQNPRHLVRRRGQEARLRCSPMKGHSHVYWYRQLPEEGLKFMVYLQKENIIDESGMPKERFSAEFPKEGPSILRIQQVVRGDSAAYFCASSPLASGRYTGELFFGEGSRLTVL.

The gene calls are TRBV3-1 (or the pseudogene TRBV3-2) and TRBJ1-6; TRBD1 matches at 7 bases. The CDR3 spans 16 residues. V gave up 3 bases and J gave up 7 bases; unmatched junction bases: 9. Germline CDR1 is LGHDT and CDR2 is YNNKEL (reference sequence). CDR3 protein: CASSHNRQGRNSPLHF. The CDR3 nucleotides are TGTGCCAGCAGCCATAACAGACAGGGCCGGAATTCACCCCTCCACTTT.

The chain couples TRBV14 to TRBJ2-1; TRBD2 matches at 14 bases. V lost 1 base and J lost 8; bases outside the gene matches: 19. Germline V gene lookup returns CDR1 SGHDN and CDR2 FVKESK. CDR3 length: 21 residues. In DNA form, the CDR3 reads TGTGCCAGCAGCCAAGTGGATCCGGCAGGCCCGGGACTAGCGGGAGTGCATGAGCAGTTCTTC. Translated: CASSQVDPAGPGLAGVHEQFF.

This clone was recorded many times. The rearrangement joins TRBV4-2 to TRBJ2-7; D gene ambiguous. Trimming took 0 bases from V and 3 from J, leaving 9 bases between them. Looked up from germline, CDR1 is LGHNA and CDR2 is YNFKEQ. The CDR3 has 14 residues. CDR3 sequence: CASSQDQAFYEQYF. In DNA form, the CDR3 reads TGTGCCAGCAGCCAAGATCAGGCTTTCTACGAGCAGTACTTC.

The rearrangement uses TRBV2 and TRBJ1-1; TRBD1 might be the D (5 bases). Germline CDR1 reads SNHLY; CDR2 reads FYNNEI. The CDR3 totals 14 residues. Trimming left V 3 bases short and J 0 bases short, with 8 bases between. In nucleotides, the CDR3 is TGTGCCAGCAGTGAGAACAGGTTGAACACTGAAGCTTTCTTT. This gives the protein CASSENRLNTEAFF.

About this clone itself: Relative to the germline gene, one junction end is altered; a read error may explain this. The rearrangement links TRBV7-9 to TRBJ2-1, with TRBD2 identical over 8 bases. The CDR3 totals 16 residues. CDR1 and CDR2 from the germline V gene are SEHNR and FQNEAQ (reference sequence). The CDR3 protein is CASSLIGTSSSNEQFF. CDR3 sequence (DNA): TGTGCCAGCAGCTTAATAGGGACTAGTTCCTCCAATGAGCAGTTCTTC.

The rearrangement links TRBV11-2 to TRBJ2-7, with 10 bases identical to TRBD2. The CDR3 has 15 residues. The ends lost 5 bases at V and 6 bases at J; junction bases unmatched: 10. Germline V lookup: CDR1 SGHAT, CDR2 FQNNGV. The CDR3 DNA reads TGTGCCAGCAGCCAGGGAGCGGGAGGGCGAGTCGAGCAGTACTTC. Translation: CASSQGAGGRVEQYF.